This TCR beta chain was retrieved from a study of somatic mutations in cytotoxic T cells in rheumatoid arthritis. As for the study in general: Right after diagnosis, and before any treatment had started, patient peripheral blood (more than 27 ml EDTA) was drawn. The flow sorting of some V beta antibody-stained T-cell populations reached nearly 100% purity, and the sorted populations included V beta1+ cells sequenced for TCRB.

A word on this clone: Its antigen remains unidentified. Germline and junction disagree at one end, which may indicate a read error.

Germline V CDR1 and CDR2: LGHNT, FRNRAP. The CDR3 length is 15 residues. Study conclusions and caveats: The top CD8+ clone topped 20% of CD8+ cells in about an eighth of the roughly 60 patients. With advancing age, CD8+ clonality climbed in rheumatoid arthritis patients but did not rise in healthy controls.

The protocol was immunoSEQ multiplex PCR, while the TCRdb copy is restricted to in-frame clones and leaves out a portion. The sample has about 14,000 clones; roughly 80% are singletons. Sequenced: CD8+ T cells sorted from blood. J is TRBJ2-1 and V is TRBV12-5; TRBD2 aligns across 12 bases. This receptor was obtained from an adult with rheumatoid arthritis. The CDR3 sequence: CASGQGLAGNNGQFF. For the CDR3, the DNA is TGTGCTAGTGGTCAAGGACTAGCGGGGAACAATGGGCAGTTCTTC.